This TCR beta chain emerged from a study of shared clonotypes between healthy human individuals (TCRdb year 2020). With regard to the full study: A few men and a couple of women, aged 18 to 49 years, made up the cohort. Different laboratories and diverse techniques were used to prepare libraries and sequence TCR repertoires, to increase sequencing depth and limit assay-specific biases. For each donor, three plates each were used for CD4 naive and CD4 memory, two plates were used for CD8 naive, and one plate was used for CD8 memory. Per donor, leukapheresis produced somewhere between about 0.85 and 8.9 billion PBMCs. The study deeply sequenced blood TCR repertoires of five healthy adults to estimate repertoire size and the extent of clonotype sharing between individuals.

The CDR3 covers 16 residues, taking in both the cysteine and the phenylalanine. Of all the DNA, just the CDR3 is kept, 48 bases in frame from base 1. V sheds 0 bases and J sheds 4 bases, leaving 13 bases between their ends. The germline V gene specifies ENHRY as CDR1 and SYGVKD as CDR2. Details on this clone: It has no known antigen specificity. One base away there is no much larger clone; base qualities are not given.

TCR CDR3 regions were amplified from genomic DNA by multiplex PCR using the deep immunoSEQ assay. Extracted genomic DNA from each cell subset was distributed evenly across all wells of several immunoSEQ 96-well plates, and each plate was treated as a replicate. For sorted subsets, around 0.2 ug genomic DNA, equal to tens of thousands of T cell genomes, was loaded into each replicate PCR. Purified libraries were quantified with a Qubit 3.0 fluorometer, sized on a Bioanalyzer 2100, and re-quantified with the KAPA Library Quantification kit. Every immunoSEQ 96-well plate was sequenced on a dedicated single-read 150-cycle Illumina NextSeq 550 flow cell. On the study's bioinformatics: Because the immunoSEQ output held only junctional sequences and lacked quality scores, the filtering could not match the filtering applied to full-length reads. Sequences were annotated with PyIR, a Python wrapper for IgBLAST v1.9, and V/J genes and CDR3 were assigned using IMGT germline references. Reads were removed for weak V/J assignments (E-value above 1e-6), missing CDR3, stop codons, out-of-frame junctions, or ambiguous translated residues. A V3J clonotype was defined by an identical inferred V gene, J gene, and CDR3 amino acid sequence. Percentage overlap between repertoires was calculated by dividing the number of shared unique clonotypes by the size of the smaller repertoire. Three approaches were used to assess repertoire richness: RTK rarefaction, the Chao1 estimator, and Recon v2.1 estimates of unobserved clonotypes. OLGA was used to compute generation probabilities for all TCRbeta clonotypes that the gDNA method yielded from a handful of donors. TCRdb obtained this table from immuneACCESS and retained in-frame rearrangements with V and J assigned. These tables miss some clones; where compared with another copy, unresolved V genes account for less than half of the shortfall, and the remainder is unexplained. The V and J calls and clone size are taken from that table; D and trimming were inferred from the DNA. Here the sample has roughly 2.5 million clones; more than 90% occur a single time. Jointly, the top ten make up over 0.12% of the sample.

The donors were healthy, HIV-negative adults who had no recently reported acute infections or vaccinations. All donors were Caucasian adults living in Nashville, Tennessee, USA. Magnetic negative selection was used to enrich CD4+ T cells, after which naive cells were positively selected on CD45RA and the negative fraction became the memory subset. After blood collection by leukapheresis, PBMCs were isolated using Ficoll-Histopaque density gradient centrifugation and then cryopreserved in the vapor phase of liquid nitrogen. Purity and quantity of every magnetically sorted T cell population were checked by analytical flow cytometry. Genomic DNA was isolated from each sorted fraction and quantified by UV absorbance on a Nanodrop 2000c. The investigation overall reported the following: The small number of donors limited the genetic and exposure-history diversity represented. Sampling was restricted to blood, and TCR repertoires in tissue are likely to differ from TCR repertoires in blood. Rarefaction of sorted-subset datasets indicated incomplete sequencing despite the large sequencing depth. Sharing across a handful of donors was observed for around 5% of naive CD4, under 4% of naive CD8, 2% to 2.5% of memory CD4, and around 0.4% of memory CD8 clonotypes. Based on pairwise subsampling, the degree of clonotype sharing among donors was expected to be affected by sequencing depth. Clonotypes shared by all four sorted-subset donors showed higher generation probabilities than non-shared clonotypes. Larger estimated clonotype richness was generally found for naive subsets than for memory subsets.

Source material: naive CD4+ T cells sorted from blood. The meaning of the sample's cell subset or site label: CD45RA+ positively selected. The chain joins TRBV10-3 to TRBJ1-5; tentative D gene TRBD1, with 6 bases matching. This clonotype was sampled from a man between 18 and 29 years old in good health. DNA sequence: TGTGCCATCAGTGAGTCTGGGCAGGGGTGGAATCAGCCCCAGCATTTT. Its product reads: CAISESGQGWNQPQHF.